This T cell receptor beta chain was found in a study of shared clonotypes between healthy human individuals. Naive CD8 cells comprised CD45RO-negative, CCR7-positively selected cells, excluding terminally differentiated effector memory CD45RA+ cells. Study outcomes and limitations: The naive CD4 repertoires of several donors were compared, and roughly 5% of clonotypes were shared. Non-shared clonotypes showed lower generation probabilities than clonotypes common to all four donors.

A remark on this clone: Its specificity is not known.

The germline V gene encodes CDR1 SGHRS and CDR2 YFSETQ. The CDR3 runs 13 residues. Trimming cost V 8 bases and J 6 bases, with 15 bases left between them. In the original workflow: Without quality scores, immunoSEQ junctional reads could not be filtered like full-length reads. TCRdb's table, derived via immunoSEQ multiplex PCR, lists solely in-frame clones and lacks some. V, J and clone size are taken as reported in that table, and D and trimming were inferred from the DNA itself. The table shows about 2,200,000 clones, with just over 90% occurring only once. The V gene is TRBV5-1, the J gene TRBJ2-1; weak D call: TRBD1 (6 bases). The TCR sequence derives from a man aged 18 to 30 in good health. Some clones in this sample may be carry-over from other donors' samples. Material: naive CD8+ T cells from PBMCs. The CDR3 DNA reads as TGCGCCAGTTCCCAAACAGGGACCAATGAGCAGTTCTTC. It codes for CASSQTGTNEQFF.